The 10 T cell receptor beta chains reported below all come from one sample, sequenced in a study of blood T cell repertoires in COVID-19 (dated by TCRdb to 2018 to 2021). The library was made by the immunoSEQ multiplex PCR assay. In TCRdb, the immuneACCESS table is reduced to in-frame sequences with V and J assigned. These tables do not hold every clone; where another copy was compared, an unresolved V gene accounts for under half, and the others remain unexplained. This sample gives tens of thousands of clones in total; about 93% of them show up just once. About 5.5% of the sample rests with the top ten. Sequencing input: peripheral blood. Source of these receptors: a human donor in a cohort sampled during active COVID-19.

The J gene is TRBJ1-5, the V gene TRBV6-5; the D gene is possibly TRBD1 (5 bases). From germline, CDR1 is MNHEY and CDR2 SVGAGI. Trimming stripped 6 bases from V and 7 bases from J, with 16 bases between. CDR3 length: 14 residues. The CDR3 spells CASRIESGGQPQHF. The CDR3 region has the DNA TGTGCCAGCAGGATTGAATCCGGGGGGCAGCCCCAGCATTTT.

The chain is built from TRBV29-1 and TRBJ2-6; 9 nucleotides line up with TRBD1. This CDR3 has 17 residues. CDR1 is SQVTM and CDR2 is ANQGSEA in the germline V gene. The CDR3 DNA follows: TGCAGTGCTATGACCGGGACAGGGAGCTCTGGGGCCAACGTCCTGACTTTC. Translating it yields CSAMTGTGSSGANVLTF.

The gene calls are TRBV4-1 and TRBJ1-5, with TRBD1 matching 8 bases. Germline V gene lookup returns CDR1 MGHRA and CDR2 YSYEKL. V was clipped by 3 bases and J by 4 bases; unmatched bases: 2. This CDR3 has 14 residues. The CDR3 sequence: CASSQRTGNQPQHF. Here the CDR3 DNA reads TGCGCCAGCAGCCAGCGGACAGGGAATCAGCCCCAGCATTTT.

This clone was detected a few times. The chain employs TRBV15 and TRBJ1-5; 8 bases are shared with TRBD1. The germline gives CDR1 LNHNV, CDR2 YYDKDF (reference sequence). V lost 4 bases and J lost 5; bases outside the gene matches: 7. The CDR3 is 15 amino acids. The CDR3 sequence is CATSTNDRGHQPQHF. In DNA, the CDR3 is TGTGCCACCAGCACCAATGACAGGGGCCATCAGCCCCAGCATTTT.

The gene calls are TRBV24-1 and TRBJ2-6; 9 nucleotides align to TRBD1. This CDR3 comprises 19 residues. Per germline, CDR1 KGHDR and CDR2 SFDVKD. V was clipped by 5 bases and J by 2 bases; unmatched bases: 12. CDR3 DNA sequence: TGTGCCACCAGTGGACCCTTTGGGACAGGGTCAGCTGGGGCCAACGTCCTGACTTTC. Amino acid sequence: CATSGPFGTGSAGANVLTF.

This chain links TRBV29-1 with TRBJ2-1, with TRBD1 as a possible D gene (5 bases). The CDR3 sequence is 14 residues long. Germline V gene sequence: CDR1 SQVTM, CDR2 ANQGSEA. V gave up 7 bases and J gave up 0 bases, with 13 bases separating them. The CDR3 DNA follows: TGCAGCGCCGACAGTGGTTCCTCCTACAATGAGCAGTTCTTC. This sequence encodes CSADSGSSYNEQFF.

A remark on this clone: At one end the junction does not follow the germline gene, possibly because of a read error. The chain combines TRBV6-5 with TRBJ2-2, with 8 bases matching TRBD2. The CDR3 totals 13 residues. Per germline, CDR1 MNHEY and CDR2 SVGAGI. The CDR3 region has the DNA TGTGCTAGCACGAGCGGGAGTACCGGGGAGCTGTTTTTT. It yields the protein CASTSGSTGELFF.

The chain has TRBV27 and TRBJ1-2, with TRBD1 identical over 7 bases. Germline trimming cut 2 bases from V and 2 bases from J; bases unmatched to any gene: 5. Germline V gene sequence: CDR1 MNHEY, CDR2 SMNVEV (reference sequence). The CDR3 extends over 15 amino acids. The CDR3 sequence: CASSLGDSLNYGYTF. The CDR3, as DNA: TGTGCCAGCAGTTTAGGGGACAGCTTAAACTATGGCTACACCTTC.

The rearrangement joins TRBV27 to TRBJ2-2; 16 bases are a match to TRBD2. Germline loops: CDR1 MNHEY, CDR2 SMNVEV (reference sequence). V lost 2 bases and J lost 4; bases outside the gene matches: 4. The CDR3 sequence is 18 residues long. As DNA, the CDR3 is TGTGCCAGCAGTTTAGGGACTAGCGGGGGGGCCGGCACCGGGGAGCTGTTTTTT. Translating it yields CASSLGTSGGAGTGELFF.

The chain couples TRBV28 to TRBJ2-3; perhaps TRBD1 as D (6 bases). Between the trimmed V and J ends, which lost 2 bases and 2 bases, there was a span of 17 bases. The germline V gene encodes CDR1 MDHEN and CDR2 SYDVKM. This CDR3 has 17 residues. The CDR3 DNA follows: TGTGCCAGCAGTTTAAGGGGGTTGGGCGGTCCCACAGATACGCAGTATTTT. Its protein product is CASSLRGLGGPTDTQYF.